What follows are 12 T cell receptor beta chains derived from one specimen sequenced in a study of shared clonotypes between healthy human individuals. TCRdb keeps only in-frame clones here, not all; method: immunoSEQ multiplex PCR. The profile covers 2,500,000 or so clones, with roughly 92% appearing a single time and roughly 0.15% taken by the ten largest. Specimen: naive CD4+ T cells sorted from blood. Documented subset: CD45RA+ positively selected. The origin of the receptors is a man in his late teens or twenties in good health.

The genes are TRBV7-8 and TRBJ1-6, with 9 positions matching TRBD1. This CDR3 region has 16 residues. The junction had 6 bases not matched to a gene; V was cut back by 2 bases and J by 7 bases. Per the germline V gene, CDR1 is SGHVS and CDR2 is FQNEAQ. CDR3 amino acids: CASSLLMGQGNSPLHF. In DNA form, the CDR3 reads TGTGCCAGCAGCTTATTAATGGGACAGGGAAATTCACCCCTCCACTTT.

The CDR3 region has the DNA TGTGCCTGGAATGAACGGTGGAGCACAGATACGCAGTATTTT. This codes for CAWNERWSTDTQYF. The genes are TRBV30 and TRBJ2-3, with D hard to call. V lost 4 bases, J lost 0 bases, and 11 bases lay in between. Germline V lookup: CDR1 GTSNPN, CDR2 SVGIG (reference sequence). The CDR3 contains 14 residues.

The chain carries TRBV9 and TRBJ2-5; 14 bases are a match to TRBD2. CDR1 SGDLS and CDR2 YYNGEE come from the germline V gene. The CDR3 is 17 residues long. The V segment lost 4 bases and the J segment 2 bases; nucleotides outside the gene matches: 7. The chain's CDR3 is CASSSGTSGGGQETQYF. CDR3 coding DNA: TGTGCCAGCAGCTCCGGGACTAGCGGGGGTGGGCAAGAGACCCAGTACTTC.

V usage is TRBV5-5 and J usage is TRBJ1-1; no clear D. This CDR3 is 15 amino acids long. Trimming shortened V by 3 bases and J by 5 bases, and 17 bases separated the two germline ends. Germline lookup yields CDR1 SGHKS and CDR2 YYEKEE (reference sequence). CDR3 sequence: CASSSLKDGDTEAFF. The CDR3, as DNA: TGTGCCAGCAGCTCGCTGAAGGACGGGGATACTGAAGCTTTCTTT.

V gene TRBV9 combines with J gene TRBJ2-2; 8 nucleotides line up with TRBD1. The J segment lost 1 base and the V segment lost 4 bases, leaving 15 bases of the junction unmatched. The CDR3 extends over 19 amino acids. Germline V CDR1 and CDR2: SGDLS, YYNGEE. The CDR3 region is CASSSRMMAGGWNTGELFF. The DNA of the CDR3 is TGTGCCAGCAGCAGTCGGATGATGGCAGGGGGCTGGAACACCGGGGAGCTGTTTTTT.

This clone turned up a few times. J is TRBJ2-7 and V is TRBV10-1; the D gene is possibly TRBD1 (6 bases). Trimming shortened V by 5 bases and J by 5 bases, and 16 bases separated the two germline ends. CDR1 is WNHNN and CDR2 is SYGVQD in the germline V gene (reference sequence). This CDR3 is 14 amino acids long. The CDR3 DNA sequence: TGCGCCAGCAGTCTTTCGACAGGTGGACACGAGCAGTACTTC. Amino acid sequence: CASSLSTGGHEQYF.

The count of this clone is one. The chain uses TRBV27 and TRBJ2-2, with 7 positions matching TRBD1. Germline V gene lookup returns CDR1 MNHEY and CDR2 SMNVEV (reference sequence). The ends lost 6 bases at V and 2 bases at J; junction bases unmatched: 6. This CDR3 comprises 15 residues. The CDR3: CASRGTDLNTGELFF. The CDR3 DNA reads TGTGCCAGCAGAGGGACAGACCTAAACACCGGGGAGCTGTTTTTT.

This CDR3 reads CASQSGTGNNQPQHF. The CDR3 nucleotides read TGTGCCAGTCAATCCGGGACAGGGAACAATCAGCCCCAGCATTTT. The chain couples TRBV19 to TRBJ1-5; 9 bases line up with TRBD1. CDR1 and CDR2 from the germline V gene are LNHDA and SQIVND (reference sequence). Trimming at V came to 8 bases and at J to 3 bases, leaving 8 bases not matched to a gene. The CDR3 sequence is 15 residues long.

The chain uses TRBV10-1 and TRBJ1-1; D gene unclear. Germline values: CDR1 WNHNN, CDR2 SYGVQD (reference sequence). The CDR3 consists of 16 residues. V lost 0 bases to trimming and J lost 1 base, with 12 bases between them. The CDR3 coding sequence is TGCGCCAGCAGTGAGTCGAGGGCGAGTGGGAACACTGAAGCTTTCTTT. Translated, it gives CASSESRASGNTEAFF.

Concerning this clone: One junction end does not reproduce the germline sequence, and a read error may be involved. This rearrangement joins TRBV7-7 to TRBJ2-2; possibly TRBD2 for D (5 bases). The CDR3 length is 15 residues. Germline V gene lookup returns CDR1 SSHAT and CDR2 FNYEAQ (reference sequence). Written as DNA, the CDR3 is TGTGCTAGCAGCTCGGACTCCAAACACACCGGGGAGCTGTTTTTT. It codes for CASSSDSKHTGELFF.

V and J are TRBV7-2 and TRBJ1-2; D uncertain. CDR1 and CDR2 (germline): SGHTA, FQGNSA. V shed 4 bases and J shed 8 bases, with 14 bases lying between them. The CDR3 is 13 residues long. CDR3 nucleotides: TGTGCCAGCAGCTCATCAGACAACCCCGGCTACACCTTC. It codes for CASSSSDNPGYTF.

Concerning this clone itself: This specimen includes other DNA sequences encoding the same CDR3. This chain connects TRBV11-2 to TRBJ2-2; D may be TRBD1 or TRBD2 (5 bases each). The CDR3 is 13 amino acids. The V end was cut by 5 bases, the J end by 5 bases, with 9 bases between. The germline V gene encodes CDR1 SGHAT and CDR2 FQNNGV. CDR3 amino acids: CASSPWGTGELFF. The CDR3 DNA reads as TGTGCCAGCAGCCCGTGGGGGACCGGGGAGCTGTTTTTT.